These T cell receptor beta chains were read from a single sample in a study of cytomegalovirus exposure and HLA in healthy donors. The protocol was immunoSEQ multiplex PCR, while the TCRdb copy is restricted to in-frame clones and leaves out a portion. The sample lists approximately 130,000 clones; around 78% were seen once. Sequenced: PBMCs. Source of these receptors: a female donor in good health and CMV-seropositive. The CDR3 runs from the conserved cysteine through the conserved F or W. A D gene is named only where the DNA matches it firmly. Part of the rows lack a size; the others show once, few, many or a class for expanded clones.

j_gene: TRBJ1-2
d_gene: -
abundance: few
v_gene: TRBV19
CDR3aa: CATRRGGDGYTF
CDR3nt: TGTGCCACTAGACGGGGGGGCGATGGCTACACCTTC

j_gene: TRBJ2-7
d_gene: -
abundance: few
v_gene: TRBV18
CDR3aa: CASSPRDSAYEQYF
CDR3nt: TGTGCCAGCTCACCGCGGGACAGCGCTTACGAGCAGTACTTC

j_gene: TRBJ2-2
d_gene: TRBD2
abundance: once
v_gene: TRBV9
CDR3aa: CASSLTSGVGELFF
CDR3nt: TGTGCCAGCAGCCTTACTAGCGGGGTCGGGGAGCTGTTTTTT

j_gene: TRBJ2-7
d_gene: TRBD1
abundance: -
v_gene: TRBV28
CDR3aa: CASSSTWGQGWREQYF
CDR3nt: TGTGCCAGCAGTTCCACCTGGGGACAGGGGTGGAGGGAGCAGTACTTC

j_gene: TRBJ1-3
d_gene: TRBD1
abundance: -
v_gene: TRBV25-1
CDR3aa: CASGDRGHSGNTIYF
CDR3nt: TGTGCCAGCGGGGACAGGGGCCACTCTGGAAACACCATATATTTT

j_gene: TRBJ1-2
d_gene: TRBD1
abundance: -
v_gene: TRBV6-5
CDR3aa: CASSKTGGDGYTF
CDR3nt: TGTGCCAGCAGCAAGACAGGGGGCGACGGCTACACCTTC

j_gene: TRBJ2-2
d_gene: -
abundance: -
v_gene: TRBV7-7
CDR3aa: CASSLSLWASVSGELFF
CDR3nt: TGTGCCAGCAGCTTAAGCTTGTGGGCTAGCGTTTCAGGGGAGCTGTTTTTT

j_gene: TRBJ2-3
d_gene: -
abundance: once
v_gene: TRBV19
CDR3aa: CASSKRSTGATDTQYF
CDR3nt: TGTGCCAGTAGTAAGAGATCGACAGGTGCCACAGATACGCAGTATTTT

j_gene: TRBJ2-5
d_gene: TRBD1
abundance: -
v_gene: TRBV18
CDR3aa: CASSFTGAANLETQYF
CDR3nt: TGTGCCAGCTCATTTACAGGGGCCGCCAATCTAGAGACCCAGTACTTC

j_gene: TRBJ1-1
d_gene: -
abundance: -
v_gene: TRBV19
CDR3aa: CARPQGNTEAFF
CDR3nt: TGTGCCAGGCCGCAGGGGAACACTGAAGCTTTCTTT

j_gene: TRBJ1-4
d_gene: -
abundance: -
v_gene: TRBV7-9
CDR3aa: CASSLGWQSTSEKLFF
CDR3nt: TGTGCCAGCAGCTTAGGTTGGCAATCAACTAGTGAAAAACTGTTTTTT